Listed here are 2 T cell receptor beta chains from one sample, sequenced in a study of shared clonotypes between healthy human individuals (dated by TCRdb to 2019 to 2021). Libraries came from the immunoSEQ multiplex PCR assay. TCRdb re-hosts the immuneACCESS table, in-frame sequences only. Its copies lack some clones; in the studies checked, an unresolved V gene accounts for under half of them, and the cause for the rest is not known. The sample yields around 2,100,000 clones; about 94% were counted once. The ten largest account for around 1.2% of the sample. For the CD8 naive samples, CD45RO-negative cells were positively selected for CCR7, yielding a CD45RA+CCR7+ population from which TemRA cells were excluded. The sequencing input was naive CD8+ T cells sorted from blood. The meaning of the sample's cell subset or site label: CD45RA+CCR7+. Source of these receptors: a man younger than 35 in good health.

V gene TRBV27 combines with J gene TRBJ2-5; 10 bases map to TRBD2. Germline CDR1 reads MNHEY; CDR2 reads SMNVEV (reference sequence). CDR3 size: 17 residues. Trimming cost V 5 bases and J 2 bases; bases outside gene matches: 11. CDR3: CASSTSPTSGAQETQYF. As DNA, the CDR3 is TGTGCCAGCAGTACATCCCCCACTAGCGGGGCTCAAGAGACCCAGTACTTC.

The rearrangement uses TRBV13 and TRBJ2-1, with D tentatively TRBD2 (6 bases). The germline gives CDR1 PRHDT, CDR2 FYEKMQ (reference sequence). Trimming removed 3 bases from V and 2 bases from J, with 8 bases in between. CDR3 length equals 14 residues. This chain's CDR3 is CASSLGGAYNEQFF. The CDR3 DNA reads TGTGCCAGCAGCTTGGGGGGTGCCTACAATGAGCAGTTCTTC.